This TCR beta chain emerged from a study of cytomegalovirus exposure and HLA in healthy donors (dated by TCRdb to 2017 to 2019). Regarding the research as a whole: According to an earlier analysis of several hundred of the donors, about 179 million T cells yielded 90 million to 130 million unique TCR beta sequences and about 300 Gb of sequence data. About 300 gigabases of sequencing data and 70 million to 95 million unique TCR sequences made up an early release that covered 640 HLA-typed donors. The genetic ancestry cluster associated with self-reported Caucasian donors included around 76% of the roughly 380 genotyped donors. The study aimed to test whether cataloging public T cell receptors could reveal signatures of past pathogen exposure. The study profiled the T cell repertoires of under 850 subjects by immunosequencing and related them to cytomegalovirus serostatus. A separate validation cohort of 100 to 150 different subjects was used in addition to the 666-subject first cohort. The study combined high-throughput TCR immunosequencing, statistical association of individual TCRs with disease status, and machine learning to predict cytomegalovirus infection status. In a later analysis, previously published TCR beta repertoires from roughly 710 donors were re-analyzed and high-resolution HLA genotyping was added so that TCR occurrence patterns could be studied. In the later analysis, no new phenotypic data were used to find candidate immune exposures; instead, reliance was placed on TCR beta sequences and their occurrence across donors. An earlier analysis of approximately 630 of the donors applied high-throughput TCR beta sequencing to assess whether each TCR beta V gene segment acted as functional or pseudogenic. Alongside the repertoire data, information on donor age, sex, ethnicity and CMV serostatus was compiled. In a later genetic analysis, genome-wide SNP genotypes for 398 of the 666 donors were used, and that subset was treated as a discovery cohort. Every discovery cohort repertoire had been produced on one sequencing platform. HLA typing included class I and class II loci at four-digit resolution. The number of typed donors differed by locus: about 620-640 for A, B, C, DRB1 and DQB1; about 520 for DQA1; approximately 600 for DPA1; and around 450 for DPB1. Because of strong linkage in the cohort, 5 or 6 DR-DQ haplotypes were treated as single units for association and clustering. Among some 410 genotyped donors of the cohort, an average of approximately 240,000 unique TCR beta nucleotide sequences was sequenced per donor, of which roughly 17% were non-productive.

What the authors observed across the whole study: While some public TCRs were present in many individuals, most TCR sequences turned up only very rarely across donors. Seventeen rarely observed V segments, including chromosome 9 orphons, were excluded from the earlier analysis of several hundred of the donors because counts were too low. A later analysis found that TCR association rates varied across HLA loci, with DRB1 alleles showing the most associated TCRs and HLA-C alleles the fewest. This cohort had only TCR beta chains sequenced, and the lack of alpha or paired-chain data limited which features could be detected. Compared with the 666-donor mean, donors in an Asian-associated ancestry cluster had fewer N-insertions in productive TCRs, according to a later genetic analysis. Roughly uniform sequencing depth across donors was assumed in presence/absence analyses, although this assumption may not hold. Because the 87-base-pair reads could not distinguish some IMGT-functional V segments, including TRBV6-2 and TRBV6-3, those segments were excluded. Assigning TCR associations to individual alleles was difficult when HLA alleles, especially DR and DQ, strongly co-occurred. The study listed around 160 TCR beta chains as associated with cytomegalovirus. A further reported finding was that TCR beta sequences accurately predicted the HLA-A and HLA-B alleles for most subjects in the first cohort. According to a later analysis, parvovirus B19, influenza, CMV and Epstein-Barr virus appeared linked to several top co-occurrence clusters. A cluster of highly shared sequence variants was judged likely to be a technical artifact of the sequencing pipeline. Most CMV-associated TCR beta chains appeared to be HLA-restricted in a later analysis, and the HLA associations seemed to be driven largely by CMV exposure. A later analysis found that HLA-associated TCR beta chains were more clonally expanded and had lower generation probabilities than equally common non-associated chains. In vitro tests confirmed that three of the cytomegalovirus-associated TCR beta chains recognize cytomegalovirus antigens. Correlated functional status among segregating V segments might be attributable to linkage disequilibrium, but an unknown experimental factor could not be ruled out. CMV serostatus was the only immune exposure information available for the cohort. The authors suggested that the approach could potentially be generalized to other disease states and immunological phenotypes. V-gene and J-gene trimming of TCR beta chains was associated with a missense DCLRE1C variant in a later genetic analysis, and the association was replicated in an independent cohort. Because some donors lacked HLA typing at each locus, the association tests relied only on the typed subset. Specific HLA alleles were associated with 15,000 to 20,000 TCR beta sequences at a false discovery rate of 0.05 in a later analysis. In an earlier analysis of 587 of the donors, most TCR beta V segments were observed in productive rearrangements about 87% or about 30% of the time, broadly matching IMGT annotations. Cytomegalovirus status was reported to be diagnosed by the classifier with high specificity and sensitivity in both the original and validation cohorts.

On this clone: Its antigen is unknown. Base quality data are lacking; no much larger clone is found one base away.

The cohort was made up of roughly 670 healthy bone marrow donors. Cohort members were all nominally healthy when sampled, although unrecorded immune exposures were likely present. The donor tested CMV seronegative, placing the donor among the approximately 360 seronegative members of the cohort. A peripheral blood sample was provided by each donor, and peripheral blood mononuclear cells were used for TCR beta sequencing. The Qiagen DNeasy Blood Extraction Kit was used to extract genomic DNA from the blood cell samples. The method was the immunoSEQ multiplex PCR assay. A mixture of 60 forward primers for TCR Vbeta segments and 13 reverse primers for TCR Jbeta segments was used in the multiplex PCR. The CDR3 region of rearranged TCR beta genes was amplified from genomic DNA with a multiplex PCR assay. The Illumina HiSeq System was used to sequence the amplified TCR beta libraries as 87-base-pair reads. In the authors' own workflow: In a later analysis, roughly 80 million unique TCR beta chains were counted across the roughly 610 repertoires, and some 10 million of these chains were shared by at least two donors. To remove PCR and sequencing errors, raw reads were error-corrected and collapsed into unique sequences using a nearest-neighbor algorithm that merged closely related sequences. V, D and J gene segments were assigned by aligning CDR3 sequences to IMGT reference sequences. For a sequence to be retained, a match of at least six nucleotides to both a V gene segment and a J gene segment was required. A rearrangement counted as productive if the CDR3 had no stop codons and remained in frame with V and J, and every other rearrangement counted as non-productive. Following IMGT convention, CDR3 was defined as the stretch from the second conserved V-encoded cysteine up to the conserved J-encoded phenylalanine. In an earlier analysis of more than 550 of the donors, sequences lacking an unambiguous match to a single V gene segment were excluded. An earlier analysis of around 600 of the donors classified V segments as functional when productive rearrangements were above 56.7% and as segregating when the standard deviation between donors was above 5%. A statistical classification framework was built to diagnose cytomegalovirus status from the catalog of TCR beta chain sequences. In a later analysis, TCR nucleotide sequences were compared against IMGT/GENE-DB human TR gene sequences so that V and J genes could be assigned. Using the TCRdist pipeline, a later analysis assigned CDR3 sequences along with most-parsimonious VDJ recombination scenarios. In a later analysis, every TCR beta chain was defined by the combination of its CDR3 amino acid sequence and its V-gene family, and reads without a unique V-gene family were dropped. In a later analysis, approximately 640 highly shared, low-generation-probability nucleotide sequences were removed to address suspected cross-contamination and a sequencing artifact. For each public chain, a later analysis derived a clonal expansion index from normalized ranks of inferred template counts within each repertoire. In a later analysis, generation probabilities were computed using a VDJ recombination model fitted to out-of-frame rearrangements, and the results were checked against IGoR. In a later analysis, hypergeometric tests were used to score TCR-TCR, TCR-HLA and TCR-CMV co-occurrence, with a repertoire-size bias correction applied to TCR pairs. In a later analysis, false discovery rates were estimated by permuting HLA or CMV assignments 20 times. A later analysis grouped co-occurring TCRs with DBSCAN, adding TCRdist sequence similarity when clustering within HLA-allele-positive subsets. Co-occurrence clustering excluded repertoires with fewer than 30,000 or more than 120,000 public chains, plus five with anomalous nucleotide sharing. Entries here come from immuneACCESS through TCRdb and include only in-frame sequences with V and J called. Some clones fail to appear in such tables; in the studies checked, an unresolved V gene covers under half of the shortfall, and the cause of the remainder is unknown. V and J calls and clone size are given by that table; D and trimming were obtained from the DNA. Within this sample are 95,000 to 150,000 clones, with around 80% of them counted one time only. The ten most abundant clones make up less than 2.5% of the sample.

Unmatched junction bases come to 5, with V trimmed by 6 bases and J by 4 bases. The CDR3 goes from the cysteine to the phenylalanine over 13 residues. The retained sequence is limited to the CDR3, 39 bases, with the frame set at the first base. The germline V gene provides CDR1 MNHNS and CDR2 SASEGT. Sequencing used PBMCs. The chain joins TRBV6-1 to TRBJ2-7; TRBD2 lines up with 8 middle nucleotides. This receptor was identified in a man aged 30 to 39 in good health and CMV-seronegative. Read as DNA, the sequence is TGTGCCAGCAGGGGGCTAGCGGGTTACGAGCAGTACTTC. Its coded protein is CASRGLAGYEQYF.